This T cell receptor beta chain was captured in a study of cytomegalovirus exposure and HLA in healthy donors. Study-wide results and caveats: Accurate HLA-A and HLA-B prediction from TCR beta sequences was reported for most subjects. Three chains linked to CMV were shown in vitro to be specific for CMV antigens. A list of approximately 160 TCR beta chains associated with cytomegalovirus was given.

As regards this clone: Its antigen is as yet unknown.

V was trimmed by 7 bases and J by 7 bases, leaving 14 bases between them. CDR1 and CDR2 from the germline V gene are SNHLY and FYNNEI. The CDR3 runs 14 residues. PCR amplification relied on 60 Vbeta primers (plus 13 Jbeta primers). The repertoire was sequenced with immunoSEQ multiplex PCR; TCRdb's copy has only in-frame clones and lacks some. The table lists more than 140,000 clones. The sample was PBMCs. This receptor was identified in a woman younger than 30 in good health and CMV-seronegative. This rearrangement joins TRBV2 to TRBJ1-6; D is possibly TRBD1 (6 bases). The CDR3 spells CASTTGTRNSPLHF. In nucleotides, the CDR3 is TGTGCCAGCACTACCGGGACAAGAAATTCACCCCTCCACTTT. Drawing the rest from reference TRBV2 and TRBJ1-6, the complete variable domain is EPEVTQTPSHQVTQMGQEVILRCVPISNHLYFYWYRQILGQKVEFLVSFYNNEISEKSEIFDDQFSVERPDGSNFTLKIRSTKLEDSAMYFCASTTGTRNSPLHFGNGTRLTVT.